This record looks at one T cell receptor (beta chain) sequence and its context. Its target is unknown. The PCR employed 60 Vbeta primers together with 13 Jbeta primers. Profiled with immunoSEQ multiplex PCR; TCRdb holds only in-frame clones, not every one. This repertoire includes about 130,000 clones. The CDR3 runs 15 residues. The V gene's germline CDR1 is WSHSY and CDR2 SAAADI. The V segment lost 2 bases and the J segment 4 bases; nucleotides outside the gene matches: 5. These data come from a study of cytomegalovirus exposure and HLA in healthy donors. Findings and limits, study-wide: A classifier reportedly called cytomegalovirus status with high sensitivity and specificity. There were some public TCRs occurring in many donors, but most TCR sequences were rare. The authors judged a highly shared variant cluster likely a sequencing artifact. When presence/absence was analysed, sequencing depth was taken to be roughly uniform across donors.

The chain uses TRBV10-2 and TRBJ2-3; 8 bases line up with TRBD2. The TCR sequence derives from a man younger than 35 in good health and CMV-seronegative. Source material: PBMCs. DNA for the CDR3: TGCGCCAGCAGTGAGGTCGCGGGGGGCCCAGATACGCAGTATTTT. Translating it yields CASSEVAGGPDTQYF.